This T cell receptor (beta chain) comes out of a study of T cells after yellow fever vaccination. Looking at the study overall: Fractions containing few cells were prepared with SMART-Seq v4 Ultra Low Input. Study-level findings and limits: Secondary responses were weaker yet peaked faster, day 5 versus 15.

This clonotype was observed many times. Antigen specificity is unknown. The TCR cDNA carried a universal primer site and UMIs from 5'RACE template switching. One entry per CDR3 protein, called by TCRdb with MiXCR from the 5' RACE reads. The data show under 200,000 distinct CDR3 sequences, about 11% seen once. The V gene end was trimmed by 7 bases and the J gene end by 6 bases; junction bases not matched to a gene: 14. Germline V gives CDR1 ENHRY, CDR2 SYGVKD. CDR3 length equals 16 residues. The chain combines TRBV10-3 with TRBJ2-3, with TRBD1 identical over 9 bases. The origin of this receptor is a young man who received the YFV17D yellow fever vaccine. Specimen: CD8+ T cells sorted from PBMCs, collected 15 days after the yellow fever booster vaccination. DNA for the CDR3: TGTGCCATCAATCCGGGACAGGGAGGTCTCACGGATACGCAGTATTTT. Its protein is CAINPGQGGLTDTQYF.